A single sample gave rise to the 6 T cell receptor beta chains below, sequenced in a study of CD8+ T cells in alopecia areata. The treatment: oral pan-JAK inhibitor, 5-10 mg twice daily. Extraction of RNA preceded its reverse transcription into cDNA, which served as the sequencing template. The data were produced by immunoSEQ multiplex PCR, yet TCRdb's version contains in-frame clones alone and is incomplete. The sample records about 160,000 clones, around three fifths being singletons. The input for sequencing was CD4+ T cells sorted from blood, taken at week 4, from a patient treated with tofacitinib. These receptors were obtained from a human donor with alopecia areata.

The chain is built from TRBV5-1 and TRBJ1-2; no clear D. The CDR3 extends over 12 amino acids. With 0 bases removed from V and 4 bases from J, the gap between germline ends came to 4 bases. CDR1 and CDR2 from the germline V gene are SGHRS and YFSETQ. The CDR3 reads CASSLGLYGYTF. CDR3 bases: TGCGCCAGCAGCTTGGGACTCTATGGCTACACCTTC.

The CDR3 protein is CSVEGSVGGEGDTQYF. CDR3 sequence (DNA): TGCAGCGTTGAAGGAAGTGTGGGGGGCGAGGGAGATACGCAGTATTTT. The chain recombines TRBV29-1 with TRBJ2-3; possibly TRBD1 or TRBD2 for D (6 bases each). The CDR3 is 16 amino acids. V lost 1 base and J lost 5, with 19 bases in between. Germline V gene data show CDR1 as SQVTM and CDR2 as ANQGSEA.

The V gene is TRBV13, the J gene TRBJ2-5; tentative D call: TRBD1 (6 bases). Germline assignment: CDR1 PRHDT and CDR2 FYEKMQ (reference sequence). The CDR3 is 13 amino acids. Trimming cost V 2 bases and J 5 bases, with 9 bases left between them. The DNA of the CDR3 is TGTGCCAGCAGCTTAAGAGGGGGTGAGACCCAGTACTTC. Encoded protein: CASSLRGGETQYF.

This chain uses TRBV6-6 with TRBJ2-7; 8 nucleotides agree with TRBD1. CDR1 is MNHNY, CDR2 SVGAGI, per germline (reference sequence). V shed 5 bases and J 3 bases; nucleotides not matched to a gene: 9. The CDR3 totals 15 residues. As DNA, the CDR3 is TGTGCCAGCAGTACTCCAGGGACAGGAAACTACGAGCAGTACTTC. This codes for CASSTPGTGNYEQYF.

The rearrangement joins TRBV19 to TRBJ2-2, with D unresolved. The germline gives CDR1 LNHDA, CDR2 SQIVND (reference sequence). Trimming shortened V by 6 bases and J by 1 base, and 6 bases separated the two germline ends. The CDR3 contains 13 residues. Written as DNA, the CDR3 is TGTGCCAGTAGGGGCTGGAACACCGGGGAGCTGTTTTTT. Translated: CASRGWNTGELFF.

The genes are TRBV29-1 and TRBJ2-1; a possible D gene is TRBD2 (7 bases). The CDR3 runs to 13 residues. Germline assignment: CDR1 SQVTM and CDR2 ANQGSEA. Trimming removed 4 bases at V and 4 bases at J, with 11 bases between. CDR3 amino acids: CSVVAGAYNEQFF. The DNA for the CDR3 is TGCAGCGTTGTGGCGGGGGCTTACAATGAGCAGTTCTTC.